The T cell receptor (beta chain) described here comes from a study of radiotherapy plus CTLA-4 blockade in lung cancer. Across the whole study: There were objective responses in approximately 19% of patients, and roughly 33% had disease control. Findings and caveats of the study: Among blood TCR repertoires after radiotherapy plus ipilimumab, tumor-derived clones expanded. Among reported predictors of response, early blood T cell clone dynamics with interferon-beta performed best.

About this clone itself: Its antigen remains unknown.

In germline, CDR1 is LGHNA, CDR2 YSLEER. There are 12 residues in the CDR3. V lost 3 bases and J 9 bases, leaving 9 bases between the germline ends. Repertoires were generated with immunoSEQ multiplex PCR, while TCRdb's copy carries only in-frame clones and drops some. This table has roughly 76,000 clones, less than 85% appearing once. The chain has TRBV4-3 and TRBJ2-1; D gene unclear. The receptor was derived from a human donor with non-small cell lung cancer whose response to radiotherapy plus ipilimumab could not be evaluated. The source was peripheral blood, collected from a patient treated with radiotherapy plus ipilimumab. For the CDR3, the DNA is TGCGCCAGCAGCCACCCCTTGTCTGAGCAGTTCTTC. Its translation is CASSHPLSEQFF.